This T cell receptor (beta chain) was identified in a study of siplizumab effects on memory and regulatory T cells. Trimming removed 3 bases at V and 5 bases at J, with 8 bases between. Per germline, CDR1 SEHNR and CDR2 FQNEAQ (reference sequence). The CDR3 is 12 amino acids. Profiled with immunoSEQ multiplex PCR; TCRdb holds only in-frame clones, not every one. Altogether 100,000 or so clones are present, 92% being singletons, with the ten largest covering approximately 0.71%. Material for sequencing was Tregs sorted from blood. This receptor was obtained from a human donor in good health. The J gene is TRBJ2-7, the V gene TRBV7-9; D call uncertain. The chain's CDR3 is CASSLEINEQYF. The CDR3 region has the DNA TGTGCCAGCAGCTTGGAAATCAACGAGCAGTACTTC.